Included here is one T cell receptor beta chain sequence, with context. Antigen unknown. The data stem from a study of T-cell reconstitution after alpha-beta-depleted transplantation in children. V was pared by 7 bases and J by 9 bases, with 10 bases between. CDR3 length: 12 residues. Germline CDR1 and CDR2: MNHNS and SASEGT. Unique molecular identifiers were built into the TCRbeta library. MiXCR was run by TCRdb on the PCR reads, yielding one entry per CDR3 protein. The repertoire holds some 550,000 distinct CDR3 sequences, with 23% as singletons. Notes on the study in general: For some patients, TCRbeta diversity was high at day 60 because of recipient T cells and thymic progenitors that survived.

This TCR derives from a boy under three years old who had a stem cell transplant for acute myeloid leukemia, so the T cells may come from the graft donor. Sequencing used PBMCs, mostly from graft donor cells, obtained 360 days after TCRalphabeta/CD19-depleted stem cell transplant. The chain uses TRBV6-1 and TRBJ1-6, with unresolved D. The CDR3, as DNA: TGTGCCAGCATGAAGTTCGGTTCACCCCTCCACTTT. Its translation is CASMKFGSPLHF.